Shown below are 2 T cell receptor beta chains from a single sample sequenced in a study of CD8+CD57+ T cells in acquired aplastic anemia. Only patients with CD8+CD57+ cell expansion on flow cytometry were chosen for sequencing. The study profiled TCR beta VDJ and CDR3 using genomic DNA as template. TCRdb re-called the reads with MiXCR, one entry per CDR3 protein. The sample includes around 220,000 distinct CDR3 sequences, around 49% of them seen just once. The sequenced material came from sorted CD4+, CD8+, or CD8+CD57+ T cells (not recorded which) from PBMCs. The receptors were sampled from a human donor with aplastic anemia.

The rearrangement joins TRBV10-3 to TRBJ2-7, with D perhaps matching TRBD2 (6 bases). Germline CDR1 and CDR2: ENHRY and SYGVKD. Trimming removed 9 bases from V and 5 bases from J, with 14 bases in between. The length of the CDR3 is 12 residues. In DNA, the CDR3 is TGTGCCATGGGGAGACTAGACAACGAGCAGTACTTC. Translation: CAMGRLDNEQYF.

This clonotype was seen repeatedly, ten times or more. V usage is TRBV20-1 and J usage is TRBJ2-3, with 9 nucleotides matching TRBD2. The V gene end was trimmed by 6 bases and the J gene end by 6 bases; junction bases not matched to a gene: 10. Per germline, CDR1 DFQATT and CDR2 SNEGSKA (reference sequence). The CDR3 spans 14 residues. CDR3 coding DNA: TGCAGTGCACCAGGAGCGGGGGGCGCCGATACGCAGTATTTT. Translating it yields CSAPGAGGADTQYF.